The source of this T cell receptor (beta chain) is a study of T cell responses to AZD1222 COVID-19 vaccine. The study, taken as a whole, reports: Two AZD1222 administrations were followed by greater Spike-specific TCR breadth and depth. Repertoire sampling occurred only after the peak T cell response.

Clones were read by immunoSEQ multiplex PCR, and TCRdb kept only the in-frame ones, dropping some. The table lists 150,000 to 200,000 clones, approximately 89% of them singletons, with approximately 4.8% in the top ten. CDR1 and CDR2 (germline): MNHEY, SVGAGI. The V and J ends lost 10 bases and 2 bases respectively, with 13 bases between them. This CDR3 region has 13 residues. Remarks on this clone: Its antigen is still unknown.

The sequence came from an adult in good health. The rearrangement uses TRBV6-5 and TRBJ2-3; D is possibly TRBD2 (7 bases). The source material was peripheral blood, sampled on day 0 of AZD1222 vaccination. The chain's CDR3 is CATLGGHTDTQYF. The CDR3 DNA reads TGTGCCACCCTCGGGGGGCACACAGATACGCAGTATTTT.